One sample yielded the 11 T cell receptor beta chains listed below, sequenced in a study of T cell repertoires in cytomegalovirus infection. TCRdb independently ran MiXCR on the reads; one entry per CDR3 protein. The sample consists of 300,000 to 400,000 distinct CDR3 sequences, around 18% of them appearing once. Input material: PBMCs. The receptors here all came from a human donor in good health (CMV status not recorded). Some clones in this sample may be carry-over from other donors' samples.

In this sample, this clonotype turned up a few times. The rearrangement joins TRBV6-2 or TRBV6-3 to TRBJ2-7, with a weak D call TRBD1 (5 bases). CDR3 length equals 15 residues. Germline loops: CDR1 MNHEY, CDR2 SVGEGT. V lost 6 bases and J lost 1, with 16 bases in between. The CDR3 protein is CASSRGYGASYEQYF. CDR3 DNA sequence: TGTGCCAGCAGCCGAGGATATGGGGCTTCCTACGAGCAGTACTTC.

This clonotype has only a few counts. V gene TRBV20-1 combines with J gene TRBJ2-2; weak D call: TRBD2 (6 bases). Germline V lookup: CDR1 DFQATT, CDR2 SNEGSKA (reference sequence). The CDR3 sequence is 13 residues long. V lost 3 bases and J 5 bases, leaving 10 bases between the germline ends. This chain's CDR3 is CSARGGITGELFF. CDR3 nucleotides: TGCAGTGCTAGGGGCGGGATAACCGGGGAGCTGTTTTTT.

This rearrangement joins TRBV6-5 to TRBJ1-1; D is ambiguous. V was clipped by 7 bases and J by 4 bases, with 7 bases between them. The CDR3 sequence is 11 residues long. Germline assignment: CDR1 MNHEY and CDR2 SVGAGI. The CDR3 nucleotides are TGTGCCAGCACCTCGGGCACTGAAGCTTTCTTT. Translated: CASTSGTEAFF.

The sample holds many counts of this clonotype. V is TRBV12-5 and J is TRBJ2-1, with D uncertain. There are 15 residues in the CDR3. Per the germline V gene, CDR1 is LGHNT and CDR2 is FRNRAP. V was trimmed by 0 bases and J by 8 bases, leaving 14 bases between them. The CDR3 here is CASGLVPASKDEQFF. As DNA, the CDR3 is TGTGCTAGTGGTTTGGTACCGGCCAGTAAGGATGAGCAGTTCTTC.

The rearrangement joins TRBV19 to TRBJ2-1, with 8 bases that match TRBD2. There are 15 residues in the CDR3. Germline assignment: CDR1 LNHDA and CDR2 SQIVND (reference sequence). V shed 5 bases and J 2 bases; nucleotides not matched to a gene: 5. This CDR3 is CASSVSGITYNEQFF. The CDR3, as DNA: TGTGCCAGTAGTGTTAGCGGGATCACCTACAATGAGCAGTTCTTC. Based on the CDR3 plus reference TRBV19 and TRBJ2-1, the full variable domain is DGGITQSPKYLFRKEGQNVTLSCEQNLNHDAMYWYRQDPGQGLRLIYYSQIVNDFQKGDIAEGYSVSREKKESFPLTVTSAQKNPTAFYLCASSVSGITYNEQFFGPGTRLTVL.

V gene TRBV12-3 or TRBV12-4 combines with J gene TRBJ1-1; D is ambiguous. The CDR3 spans 13 residues. With 4 bases removed from V and 2 bases from J, the gap between germline ends came to 8 bases. CDR3 sequence: CASSSSANTEAFF. CDR3 bases: TGTGCCAGCAGTTCGAGTGCCAACACTGAAGCTTTCTTT.

V usage is TRBV5-1 and J usage is TRBJ2-7; D not resolved. V was clipped by 4 bases and J by 7 bases, with 15 bases between them. This CDR3 spans 13 amino acids. The germline V gene encodes CDR1 SGHRS and CDR2 YFSETQ. The CDR3 protein is CASSPTDPAEQYF. DNA of the CDR3: TGCGCCAGCAGCCCGACGGACCCCGCGGAGCAGTACTTC.

This clonotype has ten or more counts. The chain uses TRBV6-1 and TRBJ1-5; maybe TRBD1 (6 bases). The CDR3 is 12 residues long. Trimming removed 5 bases at V and 9 bases at J, with 11 bases between. Germline V gives CDR1 MNHNS, CDR2 SASEGT. As DNA, the CDR3 is TGTGCCAGCAGTTCACAGGGCGGGCCCCAGCATTTT. Translated: CASSSQGGPQHF.

V is TRBV5-1 and J is TRBJ2-1; TRBD2 aligns across 9 bases. The CDR3 spans 15 residues. After removal of 0 bases from V and 6 bases from J, the junction contained 4 bases not matched to a gene. The germline V gene has CDR1 SGHRS and CDR2 YFSETQ. CDR3 residues: CASSLGGGAFNEQFF. In DNA form, the CDR3 reads TGCGCCAGCAGCTTGGGCGGGGGGGCCTTCAATGAGCAGTTCTTC.

There are many counts of this clonotype. One junction end does not reproduce the germline sequence, and a read error may be involved. The J gene is TRBJ2-4, the V gene TRBV7-8, with 7 bases matching TRBD2. Germline CDR1 SGHVS, CDR2 FQNEAQ. CDR3 length: 14 amino acids. The CDR3 reads CASSPTPVGGGVLF. The CDR3 DNA reads as TGTGCCAGCAGCCCAACCCCGGTGGGCGGGGGTGTACTCTTC.

In this sample, this clonotype turned up many times. This chain links TRBV19 with TRBJ2-1; the match to TRBD1 covers 8 bases. The germline V gene has CDR1 LNHDA and CDR2 SQIVND (reference sequence). The CDR3 totals 15 residues. V trimming: 3 bases; J trimming: 1 base; junction bases outside the gene matches: 2. CDR3 amino acids: CASSIRTGSYNEQFF. CDR3 DNA: TGTGCCAGTAGTATTCGGACAGGGTCCTACAATGAGCAGTTCTTC.